This is a list of T cell receptor beta chains from one sample in a study of graft-versus-host responses after intestinal transplantation. Sequencing used immunoSEQ multiplex PCR; TCRdb keeps in-frame clones, though not all of them. The sample includes about 59,000 clones, around 93% seen only once; the top ten take about 0.4%. These receptors have no known antigen. Material: unstimulated CD4+ T cells sorted from spleen or lymph node cells, obtained before transplant. These receptors originate from a human donor who was the organ donor for an intestinal transplant. The CDR3 runs from the conserved cysteine through the conserved F or W. The D gene is left open where the match is weak. Part of the rows lack a size; the others show once, few, many or a class for expanded clones.

D,size,V,J,DNA,CDR3
NA,NA,TRBV6-1,TRBJ1-5,TGTGCCAGCAGTGTGGGGACGTATAGCAATCAGCCCCAGCATTTT,CASSVGTYSNQPQHF
NA,NA,TRBV7-2,TRBJ2-7,TGTGCCAGCAGCCCCCGTTCGGTGGCCGAGCAGTACTTC,CASSPRSVAEQYF
TRBD1,once,TRBV11-3,TRBJ1-1,TGTGCCAGCAGCCGAGACAGGGAACGCCCTCGGGAGGCTGAAGCTTTCTTT,CASSRDRERPREAEAFF
NA,NA,TRBV7-7,TRBJ2-5,TGTGCTAGCAGCTTCGAGTCCATTGGGACCCAGTACTTC,CASSFESIGTQYF
NA,NA,TRBV15,TRBJ2-5,TGTGCCACCAGCAGAGAGGTTACTAGCCAAGAGACCCAGTACTTC,CATSREVTSQETQYF
NA,once,TRBV6-5,TRBJ1-1,TGTGCCAGCAGCCGTCGATGGAACACTGAAGCTTTCTTT,CASSRRWNTEAFF
NA,NA,TRBV6-6,TRBJ2-3,TGTGCCAGCCGGGGGCCTAGCACAGATACGCAGTATTTT,CASRGPSTDTQYF
NA,NA,TRBV19,TRBJ2-5,TGTGCCAGTAGTAGACGGCGGGGTGAAGAGACCCAGTACTTC,CASSRRRGEETQYF
TRBD2,once,TRBV7-2,TRBJ2-1,TGTGCCAGCAGCATCAGAGCGGGGGACCTCTACAATGAGCAGTTCTTC,CASSIRAGDLYNEQFF
NA,NA,TRBV5-5,TRBJ1-5,TGTGCCAGCAGCCGAGGGGGGCCGATTACCCTGAGCAATCAGCCCCAGCATTTT,CASSRGGPITLSNQPQHF
NA,NA,TRBV7-9,TRBJ2-7,TGTGCCAGCAGCTTGGGGGGCGCTTATGCCTACGAGCAGTACTTC,CASSLGGAYAYEQYF
TRBD1,NA,TRBV10-3,TRBJ1-6,TGTGCCATACAGGGGGCGGGTAATTCACCCCTCCACTTT,CAIQGAGNSPLHF
NA,NA,TRBV29-1,TRBJ2-7,TGCAGCGCGGGGCTGGTCCGTGGGGGGGCCCCCAACGAGCAGTACTTC,CSAGLVRGGAPNEQYF
TRBD1,NA,TRBV5-4,TRBJ1-1,TGTGCCAGCAGCTTGCAGGGGGCGGTCACTGAAGCTTTCTTT,CASSLQGAVTEAFF
NA,NA,TRBV7-9,TRBJ1-2,TGTGCCAGCAGCTCGGCAGGGGATAGGTATGGCTACACCTTC,CASSSAGDRYGYTF
TRBD1,NA,TRBV2,TRBJ1-2,TGTGCCAGCAGGTCGAATACAGGGGGCGTTAGTGGCTACACCTTC,CASRSNTGGVSGYTF
TRBD1,NA,TRBV5-1,TRBJ2-2,TGCGCCAGCAGGGCCGGGACAGGGCCCAGCGGGGAGCTGTTTTTT,CASRAGTGPSGELFF
NA,once,TRBV6-6,TRBJ1-6,TGTGCCAGCAGGGCGGACAGTATTAATTCACCCCTCCACTTT,CASRADSINSPLHF
NA,NA,TRBV2,TRBJ2-7,TGTGCCAGCAGGGCTAGCCACTCCTACGAGCAGTACTTC,CASRASHSYEQYF
NA,NA,TRBV4-3,TRBJ2-5,TGCGCCAGCAGCCAAGATACCAGGTCCGGGGAGACCCAGTACTTC,CASSQDTRSGETQYF
NA,NA,TRBV7-6,TRBJ2-7,TGTGCCAGCAGCTTAGGATTCTGGGCCGAGCAGTACTTC,CASSLGFWAEQYF
NA,NA,TRBV7-2,TRBJ2-6,TGTGCCAGCAGCTCTCAGGGAGGAGGGGGGGCCAACGTCCTGACTTTC,CASSSQGGGGANVLTF
TRBD2,NA,TRBV7-9,TRBJ2-5,TGTGCCAGCAGCTTGACTAGCGGGGGAGAGACCCAGTACTTC,CASSLTSGGETQYF
TRBD2,NA,TRBV7-2,TRBJ2-1,TGTGCCAGCAGCTTAGGGGCCCTGGGAGGGAATGAGCAGTTCTTC,CASSLGALGGNEQFF
TRBD1,NA,TRBV2,TRBJ2-3,TGTGCCAGCAGGAACAGGGGGCTCACAGATACGCAGTATTTT,CASRNRGLTDTQYF
NA,NA,TRBV2,TRBJ2-5,TGTGCCAGCACCGGTAGGACCCAGTACTTC,CASTGRTQYF
NA,NA,TRBV5-1,TRBJ2-3,TGCGCCAGCAGCGGGAGCCCTAGCACAGATACGCAGTATTTT,CASSGSPSTDTQYF
TRBD2,NA,TRBV9,TRBJ2-7,TGTGCCAGCAGCGTAGTACAGGGACTAGCGGACTTCTACTCCAGCTACGAGCAGTACTTC,CASSVVQGLADFYSSYEQYF
NA,NA,TRBV21-1,TRBJ1-5,TGTGCCAGCAGTAAAAGACAGGTCCGGGGCAATCAGCCCCAGCATTTT,CASSKRQVRGNQPQHF
NA,once,TRBV5-1,TRBJ2-7,TGCGCCAGCAGCTTGACATCTACCCTCTACGAGCAGTACTTC,CASSLTSTLYEQYF
TRBD1,NA,TRBV11-2,TRBJ2-1,TGTGCCAGCAGCTTTACCGGGACAGGCGATGAGCAGTTCTTC,CASSFTGTGDEQFF
NA,once,TRBV5-6,TRBJ2-7,TGTGCCAGCAGTTTGGGTCCGAGACCCCCTCTCACCCGTTACGAGCAGTACTTC,CASSLGPRPPLTRYEQYF
TRBD1,NA,TRBV5-5,TRBJ1-1,TGTGCCAGCAGCGTAATCAGGGGGGTGAACACTGAAGCTTTCTTT,CASSVIRGVNTEAFF
TRBD1,NA,TRBV6-6,TRBJ1-2,TGTGCCAGCAGATTAACGGGACAGGGAAACTATGGCTACACCTTC,CASRLTGQGNYGYTF
NA,NA,TRBV7-9,TRBJ1-2,TGTGCCAGCAGCTTAGAACTGGGGGCGGGCCGTCGGTATGGCTACACCTTC,CASSLELGAGRRYGYTF
NA,NA,TRBV18,TRBJ2-7,TGTGCCAGCTCACTTCTCCCCGATCCCACCTACGAGCAGTACTTC,CASSLLPDPTYEQYF
TRBD1,few,TRBV6-6,TRBJ1-4,TGTGCCAGCAGTTACCAACGGACAGGAGGCAATGAAAAACTGTTTTTT,CASSYQRTGGNEKLFF
NA,NA,TRBV11-3,TRBJ2-2,TGTGCCACCCTACTGACGGGTTTCGGTACCGGGGAGCTGTTTTTT,CATLLTGFGTGELFF
TRBD2,NA,TRBV10-3,TRBJ2-1,TGTGCCATCAGTTCTAGCGGGGGGGCTACAAATGAGCAGTTCTTC,CAISSSGGATNEQFF
NA,NA,TRBV6-6,TRBJ2-7,TGTGCCAGCAGTTACTCGAGTGACGAGCAGTACTTC,CASSYSSDEQYF
NA,NA,TRBV4-1,TRBJ1-1,TGCGCCAGCACCCAATTCTCGGGGGGGACTGAAGCTTTCTTT,CASTQFSGGTEAFF
TRBD2,NA,TRBV18,TRBJ2-1,TGTGCCAGCTCACCCGGGACTAGCGGGGGCCTATACTACAATGAGCAGTTCTTC,CASSPGTSGGLYYNEQFF
NA,NA,TRBV12-1,TRBJ1-2,TGTGCCAGCAGCTTTGGTCTTCCGGGCCCTAAAAAGGGGGGCTACACCTTC,CASSFGLPGPKKGGYTF
TRBD2,NA,TRBV7-8,TRBJ2-4,TGTGCCAGCAGCTTTCTAGCGGGAGTAGCCAAAAACATTCAGTACTTC,CASSFLAGVAKNIQYF
NA,NA,TRBV27,TRBJ2-6,TGTGCCAGCAGTTTATTGGGCCTGGACTCTGGGGCCAACGTCCTGACTTTC,CASSLLGLDSGANVLTF
TRBD1,NA,TRBV16,TRBJ2-3,TGTGCCAGCAGCCAAATCAAAGGGGGCCGCACAGATACGCAGTATTTT,CASSQIKGGRTDTQYF
NA,NA,TRBV19,TRBJ2-7,TGTGCCAGTAGTATACTCGGCGGTCCCTACGAGCAGTACTTC,CASSILGGPYEQYF
NA,NA,TRBV4-1,TRBJ2-5,TGCGCCAGCAGCCAAGTCAGGGGCATGGAGACCCAGTACTTC,CASSQVRGMETQYF
TRBD1,NA,TRBV25-1,TRBJ1-2,TGTGCCAGCACAGGGGGCTATGGCTACACCTTC,CASTGGYGYTF
TRBD2,NA,TRBV15,TRBJ2-5,TGTGCCACCAGCAGAGCGGGGGGGCCACTCGAGACCCAGTACTTC,CATSRAGGPLETQYF